These 11 T cell receptor beta chains were all obtained from the same sample, sequenced in a study of T-cell reconstitution after alpha-beta-depleted transplantation in children. Preparing the TCRbeta library involved the use of unique molecular identifiers. TCRdb itself ran the PCR reads through MiXCR, one entry per CDR3 protein. The profile shows approximately 500,000 distinct CDR3 sequences, roughly a tenth of them singletons. This specimen was PBMCs, taken before TCRalphabeta/CD19-depleted stem cell transplant. All receptors come from a child aged 2-15 years with inherited bone marrow failure, due to receive a stem cell transplant.

This clonotype showed up many times. This rearrangement joins TRBV3-1 to TRBJ2-2, with 11 bases matching TRBD2. Germline CDR1 and CDR2: LGHDT and YNNKEL (reference sequence). The trim removed 8 bases at V and 5 bases at J, leaving 7 bases unmatched. The CDR3 spans 15 residues. This CDR3 reads CASRKLAGVTGELFF. Written as DNA, the CDR3 is TGTGCCAGCCGAAAACTAGCGGGAGTGACCGGGGAGCTGTTTTTT.

V is TRBV10-3 and J is TRBJ2-1; 9 bases line up with TRBD2. CDR1 is ENHRY and CDR2 is SYGVKD in the germline V gene. The CDR3 is 15 residues long. With 3 bases clipped from V and 7 bases from J, the junction kept 7 bases outside the gene matches. DNA for the CDR3: TGTGCCATCAGTGATTGGCCTAGCGGGAATAATGAGCAGTTCTTC. It specifies CAISDWPSGNNEQFF.

CDR3 region: CASSPAATYTGELFF. CDR3 nucleotides: TGTGCCAGTAGTCCAGCGGCCACTTACACCGGGGAGCTGTTTTTT. The rearrangement uses TRBV19 and TRBJ2-2; a possible D gene is TRBD2 (5 bases). Trimming pared 5 bases from V and 3 bases from J, leaving 13 bases between. Germline V gene lookup returns CDR1 LNHDA and CDR2 SQIVND (reference sequence). The CDR3 runs to 15 residues.

At least ten counts were recorded for this clonotype. The V and J genes are TRBV12-3 or TRBV12-4 and TRBJ1-5; weak D call: TRBD1 (6 bases). V was cut by 6 bases and J by 1 base, with 10 bases left in between. This CDR3 spans 14 amino acids. CDR3 nucleotides: TGTGCCAGCAGCACACAGGGCAGCAATCAGCCCCAGCATTTT. It is translated as CASSTQGSNQPQHF.

This clonotype was counted ten times or more. DNA of the CDR3: TGTGCCAGCAGCTTATATACTCCTAGGGATCCCGGGGAGCTGTTTTTT. It codes for CASSLYTPRDPGELFF. The chain employs TRBV7-2 and TRBJ2-2; D gene ambiguous. Germline assignment: CDR1 SGHTA and CDR2 FQGNSA. The CDR3 is 16 residues long. The V gene lost 2 bases and the J gene lost 6 bases, with 16 bases spanning the gap.

This clonotype was seen many times. This rearrangement joins TRBV7-9 to TRBJ2-3; TRBD2 is a possible D gene (6 bases). V lost 4 bases to trimming and J lost 2 bases, with 13 bases between them. CDR1 SEHNR and CDR2 FQNEAQ come from the germline V gene (reference sequence). The CDR3 runs to 15 residues. The CDR3 sequence: CASSYRLVNTDTQYF. The CDR3 DNA follows: TGTGCCAGCAGCTACCGACTAGTAAACACAGATACGCAGTATTTT.

This clonotype was recorded a few times. This chain links TRBV11-2 with TRBJ1-1; D not certain. The V gene's germline CDR1 is SGHAT and CDR2 FQNNGV. Trimming shortened V by 1 base and J by 0 bases, and 9 bases separated the two germline ends. The CDR3 has 15 residues. DNA of the CDR3: TGTGCCAGCAGCTTAGTACATCGAATGAACACTGAAGCTTTCTTT. It codes for CASSLVHRMNTEAFF.

The rearrangement joins TRBV2 to TRBJ2-5; 10 nucleotides agree with TRBD2. The CDR3 covers 14 residues. V shed 7 bases and J 5 bases; nucleotides not matched to a gene: 7. Germline assignment: CDR1 SNHLY and CDR2 FYNNEI. This chain's CDR3 is CASNPGLAIETQYF. In DNA, the CDR3 is TGTGCCAGCAACCCGGGACTAGCGATCGAGACCCAGTACTTC.

There are many counts of this clonotype. J is TRBJ2-2 and V is TRBV4-3, with a possible D match to TRBD1 (5 bases). Germline V gene data show CDR1 as LGHNA and CDR2 as YSLEER. This CDR3 comprises 14 residues. Trimming removed 4 bases from V and 7 bases from J, with 13 bases in between. CDR3 residues: CASSRLARVGELFF. CDR3 DNA: TGCGCCAGCAGCCGCCTCGCCAGGGTCGGGGAGCTGTTTTTT.

This clonotype was observed at least ten times. This chain uses TRBV7-9 with TRBJ1-1, with D possibly being TRBD1 (6 bases). CDR3 length: 13 amino acids. Trimming removed 1 base at V and 6 bases at J, with 9 bases between. The V gene's germline CDR1 is SEHNR and CDR2 FQNEAQ (reference sequence). CDR3 nucleotides: TGTGCCAGCAGCTTAGTGGCAGGGGCTGAAGCTTTCTTT. Its translation: CASSLVAGAEAFF.

This clonotype was found many times. The V and J genes are TRBV4-3 and TRBJ2-1; 7 nucleotides match TRBD1. CDR3 length: 16 amino acids. CDR1 is LGHNA, CDR2 YSLEER, per germline. V shed 5 bases, J shed 4 bases, and the junction held 11 bases outside the gene matches. The CDR3 DNA is TGCGCCAGCAGCGGCCGGGACAGCGACCGGTACAATGAGCAGTTCTTC. Its protein product is CASSGRDSDRYNEQFF.